This T cell receptor beta chain emerged from a study of blood T cell repertoires in COVID-19. About the study: Acute and convalescent COVID-19 samples came from the United States, Italy and Spain. The cDNA or gDNA used as material had been derived from T cells, B-cell-depleted T cells, or PBMCs.

Assignments of participants to cohorts depended upon their own reported clinical history. TCRdb keeps only in-frame clones here, not all; method: immunoSEQ multiplex PCR. Altogether about 260,000 clones are present, roughly four fifths being singletons, with the ten largest covering under 5%. The CDR3 is 15 residues long. The germline V and J ends were trimmed by 4 bases and 5 bases, with 14 bases remaining between them. CDR1 is LGHDT and CDR2 is YNNKEL in the germline V gene (reference sequence). The V call is TRBV3-1 (or the pseudogene TRBV3-2), the J call TRBJ1-4; D is uncertain. The sequenced sample was PBMCs or T cells enriched from blood (not recorded which). The TCR sequence derives from a man under 40 with acute COVID-19. The CDR3 region is CASSPVTQENEKLFF. The CDR3 DNA reads TGTGCCAGCAGCCCCGTTACGCAGGAAAATGAAAAACTGTTTTTT.